Below are 32 T cell receptor beta chains sequenced from a single sample in a study of Ad26.COV2.S vaccination and SARS-CoV-2 variants. The method was immunoSEQ multiplex PCR; TCRdb's version includes in-frame clones alone and lacks a portion of them. The sample includes hundreds of thousands of clones, around 90% of them seen just once. Treatment given: around 19 received Ad26.COV2.S at low or high dose, single or two shots; roughly five received placebo; per-sample allocation not given. On day 63 after the first injection, vaccine and placebo recipients gave samples. The sequenced sample was peripheral blood, obtained in a trial of Ad26.COV2.S vaccine versus placebo. Receptor source: a person between 18 and 65 years old who received the Ad26.COV2.S COVID-19 vaccine or a placebo.

The rearrangement uses TRBV3-1 (or the pseudogene TRBV3-2) and TRBJ2-7; 7 nucleotides align to TRBD1. V dropped 0 bases and J dropped 10; count of bases not matched to a gene: 3. CDR3 length: 12 residues. The germline V gene has CDR1 LGHDT and CDR2 YNNKEL (reference sequence). Here the CDR3 reads CASSQEGQPQYF. CDR3 in DNA: TGTGCCAGCAGCCAAGAGGGACAGCCTCAGTACTTC.

This chain joins TRBV6-4 and TRBJ1-4; 7 nucleotides agree with TRBD1. Unmatched junction bases numbered 5, after V lost 6 bases and J lost 4 bases. From germline, CDR1 is MRHNA and CDR2 SNTAGT. This CDR3 contains 14 residues. CDR3 nucleotide sequence: TGTGCCAGCAGAGGACAGGCCGGTAATGAAAAACTGTTTTTT. It specifies CASRGQAGNEKLFF.

The chain recombines TRBV2 with TRBJ2-3, with D uncertain. CDR1 is SNHLY and CDR2 is FYNNEI in the germline V gene. Trimming stripped 4 bases from V and 2 bases from J, with 10 bases between. CDR3 length equals 14 residues. This CDR3 is CASSGPEYTDTQYF. In DNA, the CDR3 is TGTGCCAGCAGTGGGCCAGAATACACAGATACGCAGTATTTT.

The chain recombines TRBV9 with TRBJ2-7, with 9 nucleotides matching TRBD2. The junction had 26 bases not matched to a gene; V was cut back by 3 bases and J by 7 bases. CDR1 is SGDLS and CDR2 is YYNGEE in the germline V gene. This CDR3 spans 20 amino acids. CDR3 residues: CASSASVSEIGLAPTLEQYF. CDR3 coding DNA: TGTGCCAGCAGCGCCTCGGTTTCAGAAATTGGACTAGCGCCTACGTTGGAGCAGTACTTC.

The chain recombines TRBV3-1 (or the pseudogene TRBV3-2) with TRBJ2-7; TRBD2 matches at 10 bases. The CDR3 sequence is 15 residues long. V shed 2 bases, J shed 6 bases, and the junction held 7 bases outside the gene matches. Germline V gives CDR1 LGHDT, CDR2 YNNKEL (reference sequence). CDR3 DNA sequence: TGTGCCAGCAGCCAAACACTAGCGGGAAACGGCGAGCAGTACTTC. It encodes CASSQTLAGNGEQYF.

V is TRBV3-1 (or the pseudogene TRBV3-2) and J is TRBJ2-3; D perhaps matches TRBD2 (5 bases). This CDR3 has 14 amino acids. With 4 bases removed from V and 1 base from J, the gap between germline ends came to 9 bases. Germline CDR1 reads LGHDT; CDR2 reads YNNKEL (reference sequence). This CDR3 is CASSRLAGTDTQYF. The CDR3 DNA reads as TGTGCCAGCAGCCGCCTAGCCGGCACAGATACGCAGTATTTT.

The chain combines TRBV7-9 with TRBJ1-1; 8 bases are a match to TRBD1. V was pared by 6 bases and J by 5 bases, with 5 bases of the junction left unmatched. The CDR3 is made up of 13 amino acids. CDR1 is SEHNR and CDR2 is FQNEAQ in the germline V gene (reference sequence). CDR3 DNA: TGTGCCAGCAGTAAGACAGGGGATACTGAAGCTTTCTTT. It specifies CASSKTGDTEAFF. Supplemented by reference TRBV7-9 and TRBJ1-1, the full variable domain reads DTGVSQNPRHKITKRGQNVTFRCDPISEHNRLYWYRQTLGQGPEFLTYFQNEAQLEKSRLLSDRFSAERPKGSFSTLEIQRTEQGDSAMYLCASSKTGDTEAFFGQGTRLTVV.

The chain has TRBV5-1 and TRBJ2-7, with D perhaps matching TRBD2 (5 bases). Trimming left V 4 bases short and J 2 bases short, with 16 bases between. This CDR3 contains 15 residues. Germline values: CDR1 SGHRS, CDR2 YFSETQ. The CDR3 spells CASSKLTGVPYEQYF. The CDR3 coding sequence is TGCGCCAGCAGCAAGCTGACCGGGGTCCCCTACGAGCAGTACTTC.

The CDR3 bases are TGTGCTAGTGGCGAGGGACAGGGGGGGTATAGCAATCAGCCCCAGCATTTT. Its protein is CASGEGQGGYSNQPQHF. The chain combines TRBV12-5 with TRBJ1-5; 11 nucleotides line up with TRBD1. The CDR3 has 17 amino acids. In germline, CDR1 is LGHNT, CDR2 FRNRAP. V gave up 6 bases and J gave up 0 bases; unmatched junction bases: 7. Drawing the rest from reference TRBV12-5 and TRBJ1-5, the complete variable domain is DARVTQTPRHKVTEMGQEVTMRCQPILGHNTVFWYRQTMMQGLELLAYFRNRAPLDDSGMPKDRFSAEMPDATLATLKIQPSEPRDSAVYFCASGEGQGGYSNQPQHFGDGTRLSIL.

V usage is TRBV5-6 and J usage is TRBJ2-7, with 8 bases fitting TRBD2. Trimming took 0 bases from V and 4 from J; bases not matched to a gene: 18. The CDR3 is 19 amino acids. In germline, CDR1 is SGHDT, CDR2 YYEEEE. CDR3 in amino acids: CASSLDREIAGGSLYEQYF. The DNA of the CDR3 is TGTGCCAGCAGCTTGGATAGGGAAATCGCGGGAGGCTCGTTGTACGAGCAGTACTTC.

In this sample, this clone turned up once. The V call is TRBV9, the J call TRBJ1-2; 10 bases fit TRBD1. The J segment lost 6 bases and the V segment lost 3 bases, leaving 8 bases of the junction unmatched. Germline V CDR1 and CDR2: SGDLS, YYNGEE. The CDR3 is 15 residues long. CDR3 bases: TGTGCCAGCAGCGCAACCGGGACAGGGGATAATGGCTACACCTTC. Translated: CASSATGTGDNGYTF. The full variable domain, with the rest looked up from reference TRBV9 and TRBJ1-2, is DSGVTQTPKHLITATGQRVTLRCSPRSGDLSVYWYQQSLDQGLQFLIQYYNGEERAKGNILERFSAQQFPDLHSELNLSSLELGDSALYFCASSATGTGDNGYTFGSGTRLTVV.

V is TRBV20-1 and J is TRBJ2-7; D not certain. V lost 5 bases to trimming and J lost 12 bases, with 11 bases between them. Germline lookup yields CDR1 DFQATT and CDR2 SNEGSKA (reference sequence). The CDR3 totals 9 residues. The CDR3 here is CSAQVWPYF. The CDR3 nucleotides read TGCAGTGCTCAGGTATGGCCGTACTTC.

The V gene is TRBV14, the J gene TRBJ1-1; D ambiguous. Per the germline V gene, CDR1 is SGHDN and CDR2 is FVKESK. Trimming took 1 base from V and 4 from J, leaving 13 bases between them. This CDR3 contains 15 residues. The CDR3 sequence: CASSQGLGWGTEAFF. DNA of the CDR3: TGTGCCAGCAGCCAAGGGCTGGGCTGGGGCACTGAAGCTTTCTTT.

This clone turned up a few times. This chain links TRBV9 with TRBJ2-7, with 9 positions matching TRBD1. Germline V lookup: CDR1 SGDLS, CDR2 YYNGEE. Losses at the gene ends were 4 bases for V and 1 base for J; bases not matched to a gene: 6. This CDR3 has 15 amino acids. The CDR3 spells CASSPSGTGSYEQYF. DNA of the CDR3: TGTGCCAGCAGCCCCTCCGGGACAGGGTCCTACGAGCAGTACTTC.

Written as DNA, the CDR3 is TGCGCCAGCAGTTCGGGACAGGGGAACACAGATACGCAGTATTTT. Translation gives CASSSGQGNTDTQYF. The rearrangement links TRBV10-1 to TRBJ2-3; 10 bases line up with TRBD1. The trim removed 5 bases at V and 2 bases at J, leaving 4 bases unmatched. The germline CDR1 and CDR2 sequences are WNHNN and SYGVQD (reference sequence). The CDR3 is 15 amino acids.

The CDR3: CASSQVYGGAYEQYF. CDR3 coding DNA: TGTGCCAGCAGCCAAGTTTACGGGGGGGCCTACGAGCAGTACTTC. V is TRBV3-1 (or the pseudogene TRBV3-2) and J is TRBJ2-7; 8 nucleotides line up with TRBD2. CDR1 is LGHDT, CDR2 YNNKEL, per germline (reference sequence). V shed 1 base and J 2 bases; nucleotides not matched to a gene: 4. This CDR3 has 15 amino acids.

The chain uses TRBV3-1 (or the pseudogene TRBV3-2) and TRBJ2-7; 9 positions match TRBD1. This CDR3 has 15 amino acids. Per the germline V gene, CDR1 is LGHDT and CDR2 is YNNKEL (reference sequence). V dropped 4 bases and J dropped 4; count of bases not matched to a gene: 8. The DNA for the CDR3 is TGTGCCAGCAGCCTTGGACAGGGGAGAGTATACGAGCAGTACTTC. This translates into CASSLGQGRVYEQYF.

This sequence joins TRBV5-1 and TRBJ2-7; 8 bases are shared with TRBD1. Trimming took 4 bases from V and 9 from J; bases not matched to a gene: 9. The CDR3 extends over 13 amino acids. Germline lookup yields CDR1 SGHRS and CDR2 YFSETQ. In DNA, the CDR3 is TGCGCCAGCAGCGGCGGACAGGGTGTGGGGCAGTACTTC. It is translated as CASSGGQGVGQYF.

The chain couples TRBV7-2 to TRBJ2-7, with a possible D match to TRBD1 (5 bases). This CDR3 region has 14 residues. The V end was cut by 0 bases, the J end by 2 bases, with 8 bases between. Germline lookup yields CDR1 SGHTA and CDR2 FQGNSA. This CDR3 reads CASSLAWGTYEQYF. DNA of the CDR3: TGTGCCAGCAGCTTAGCCTGGGGCACCTACGAGCAGTACTTC.

This clone was counted between two and nine times. The junction and the germline gene differ at one end; a read error may be behind it. V is TRBV19 and J is TRBJ1-4, with D unresolved. This CDR3 is 16 amino acids long. Germline V CDR1 and CDR2: LNHDA, SQIVND (reference sequence). The CDR3 reads CASSLDGVATNEKLFF. CDR3 nucleotide sequence: TGTGCCAGTAGTCTAGATGGGGTTGCAACTAATGAAAAACTGTTTTTT.

The chain is built from TRBV15 and TRBJ2-1; unclear D gene. CDR1 LNHNV and CDR2 YYDKDF come from the germline V gene (reference sequence). Trimming took off 7 bases at V and 1 base at J, with 11 bases between the two ends. This CDR3 contains 14 residues. CDR3 sequence: CATNERSSYNEQFF. CDR3 DNA: TGTGCCACCAACGAGCGATCTTCCTACAATGAGCAGTTCTTC. The entire variable domain, with the rest obtained from reference TRBV15 and TRBJ2-1, is as follows: DAMVIQNPRYQVTQFGKPVTLSCSQTLNHNVMYWYQQKSSQAPKLLFHYYDKDFNNEADTPDNFQSRRPNTSFCFLDIRSPGLGDTAMYLCATNERSSYNEQFFGPGTRLTVL.

The chain uses TRBV27 and TRBJ2-4; 11 bases fit TRBD2. The CDR3 consists of 16 residues. Per the germline V gene, CDR1 is MNHEY and CDR2 is SMNVEV (reference sequence). The J segment lost 6 bases and the V segment lost 2 bases, leaving 6 bases of the junction unmatched. The CDR3 region is CASSLGLAGGGNIQYF. The CDR3 DNA follows: TGTGCCAGCAGTTTAGGGCTAGCGGGAGGAGGAAACATTCAGTACTTC.

V and J are TRBV2 and TRBJ2-5; 8 nucleotides align to TRBD2. Trimming cost V 2 bases and J 5 bases; bases outside gene matches: 10. Per the germline V gene, CDR1 is SNHLY and CDR2 is FYNNEI. CDR3 length equals 16 residues. The CDR3 bases are TGTGCCAGCAGTGAAATGTCGGGAGGGCCGTGGGAGACCCAGTACTTC. Protein: CASSEMSGGPWETQYF.

The chain recombines TRBV10-3 with TRBJ2-7, with 9 bases matching TRBD2. The CDR3 runs to 15 residues. Trimming removed 2 bases from V and 3 bases from J; junction bases left unmatched: 5. Germline V gene sequence: CDR1 ENHRY, CDR2 SYGVKD. The DNA for the CDR3 is TGTGCCATCAGTGAGGCGGGAGGGGTCGGCTACGAGCAGTACTTC. Its translation is CAISEAGGVGYEQYF.

This rearrangement joins TRBV6-6 to TRBJ1-1, with 11 bases identical to TRBD1. The CDR3 runs 15 residues. The V gene end was trimmed by 4 bases and the J gene end by 4 bases; junction bases not matched to a gene: 5. CDR1 and CDR2 from the germline V gene are MNHNY and SVGAGI (reference sequence). The CDR3 DNA reads TGTGCCAGCAGTTCATTCGGGACAGGGGGCACTGAAGCTTTCTTT. It encodes CASSSFGTGGTEAFF.

The V call is TRBV6-5, the J call TRBJ2-7; the D gene is possibly TRBD2 (5 bases). The germline gives CDR1 MNHEY, CDR2 SVGAGI. The germline V and J ends were trimmed by 4 bases and 3 bases, with 13 bases remaining between them. This CDR3 region has 14 residues. The CDR3 loop is CASSSLPRDYEQYF. The CDR3, as DNA: TGTGCCAGCAGTTCTCTACCTCGGGACTACGAGCAGTACTTC.

The CDR3 loop is CSVAGTGTLEQYF. The CDR3 DNA sequence: TGCAGCGTTGCTGGGACAGGGACCCTCGAGCAGTACTTC. This chain links TRBV29-1 with TRBJ2-7; TRBD1 agrees at 9 bases. The V and J ends lost 4 bases and 6 bases, in that order; junction bases with no gene match: 7. The germline gives CDR1 SQVTM, CDR2 ANQGSEA. The length of the CDR3 is 13 residues.

The rearrangement uses TRBV2 and TRBJ2-1; D remains ambiguous. This CDR3 comprises 16 residues. The V gene's germline CDR1 is SNHLY and CDR2 FYNNEI. V lost 2 bases to trimming and J lost 0 bases, with 11 bases between them. The DNA of the CDR3 is TGTGCCAGCAGTGAACCCCCGGGCAGCTCCTACAATGAGCAGTTCTTC. It specifies CASSEPPGSSYNEQFF.

The chain employs TRBV7-2 and TRBJ2-7; D is unresolved. This CDR3 has 13 amino acids. Trimming pared 1 base from V and 3 bases from J, leaving 7 bases between. Germline values: CDR1 SGHTA, CDR2 FQGNSA. The CDR3 spells CASSLGMSYEQYF. In DNA, the CDR3 is TGTGCCAGCAGCTTAGGAATGAGCTACGAGCAGTACTTC. Supplemented by reference TRBV7-2 and TRBJ2-7, the full variable domain reads GAGVSQSPSNKVTEKGKDVELRCDPISGHTALYWYRQSLGQGLEFLIYFQGNSAPDKSGLPSDRFSAERTGGSVSTLTIQRTQQEDSAVYLCASSLGMSYEQYFGPGTRLTVT.

The chain recombines TRBV6-2 or TRBV6-3 with TRBJ1-1; D gene unclear. This CDR3 is built from 16 residues. Germline CDR1 reads MNHEY; CDR2 reads SVGEGT. Trimming removed 6 bases from V and 2 bases from J, with 19 bases in between. The CDR3 region has the DNA TGTGCCAGCAGCCGTGCGACCAGCTTCTTCAACACTGAAGCTTTCTTT. This gives the protein CASSRATSFFNTEAFF.

The genes are TRBV13 and TRBJ1-3; D gene uncertain. V lost 1 base and J 4 bases, leaving 11 bases between the germline ends. Looked up from germline, CDR1 is PRHDT and CDR2 is FYEKMQ (reference sequence). This CDR3 contains 15 residues. The DNA of the CDR3 is TGTGCCAGCAGCTTAGACCTGGTAACGGGAAACACCATATATTTT. It codes for CASSLDLVTGNTIYF.

This chain connects TRBV14 to TRBJ2-7, with 13 bases aligning to TRBD2. CDR3 size: 16 residues. V was clipped by 4 bases and J by 4 bases; unmatched bases: 7. CDR1 SGHDN and CDR2 FVKESK come from the germline V gene. DNA of the CDR3: TGTGCCAGCAGCCCCCTTGGACTAGCGGGAGATTACGAGCAGTACTTC. It translates to CASSPLGLAGDYEQYF.